These 17 T cell receptor beta chains share one sample of origin, sequenced in a study of T cell clones after liver transplantation. Antigens of these TCRs are unknown. Proliferating CFSE-low MLR cells were sequenced to define alloreactive TCRbeta sequences. Data came from immunoSEQ multiplex PCR; TCRdb stores just in-frame clones and leaves some out. The sample holds under 2,500 clones, around a third seen once. The sequencing input was CD8+ T cells from cultured PBMCs. Every receptor here comes from a human patient who received a liver transplant. The graft donor may be the source of some T cells.

The rearrangement uses TRBV6-7 and TRBJ1-1; D is ambiguous. TRBV6-7 is an ORF, with its function uncertain. This CDR3 contains 10 residues. V lost 10 bases, J lost 3 bases, and 6 bases lay in between. CDR3 region: CATMYTEAFF. DNA for the CDR3: TGTGCCACCATGTACACTGAAGCTTTCTTT.

The chain is built from TRBV2 and TRBJ1-1; perhaps TRBD1 as D (6 bases). The V gene's germline CDR1 is SNHLY and CDR2 FYNNEI. The ends were cut back, 2 bases at V and 5 bases at J, with 9 bases in the middle. CDR3 length equals 13 residues. The CDR3 sequence is CASSERGVTEAFF. CDR3 DNA sequence: TGTGCCAGCAGTGAAAGGGGGGTAACTGAAGCTTTCTTT.

This clone rates as medium-sized (0.01 to 0.1%). The CDR3 DNA follows: TGTGCCAGCAGTTTAGGGAGGACCTACGAGCAGTACTTC. Residues: CASSLGRTYEQYF. The chain is built from TRBV27 and TRBJ2-7; tentatively, D is TRBD2 (6 bases). CDR1 is MNHEY, CDR2 SMNVEV, per germline (reference sequence). V lost 2 bases and J 2 bases, leaving 7 bases between the germline ends. The CDR3 has 13 amino acids.

A single count supports this clone. V is TRBV4-3 and J is TRBJ2-7; possibly TRBD2 for D (6 bases). Germline values: CDR1 LGHNA, CDR2 YSLEER. The V end was cut by 5 bases, the J end by 6 bases, with 20 bases between. This CDR3 contains 15 residues. DNA for the CDR3: TGCGCCAGCAGCGTTATCGGAGGGCCGATCGGCGAGCAGTACTTC. This codes for CASSVIGGPIGEQYF.

This clone was seen a handful of times. This sequence joins TRBV6-6 and TRBJ2-3; D may be TRBD2 (6 bases). The germline V and J ends were trimmed by 5 bases and 1 base, with 16 bases remaining between them. Per the germline V gene, CDR1 is MNHNY and CDR2 is SVGAGI (reference sequence). This CDR3 comprises 16 residues. The CDR3 is CASSHAGGAGTDTQYF. The CDR3 DNA is TGTGCCAGCAGTCACGCGGGCGGGGCCGGCACAGATACGCAGTATTTT.

This clone is medium-sized within its sample. V and J are TRBV4-1 and TRBJ2-1; possible D gene TRBD2, 5 bases. V was shortened by 3 bases and J by 6 bases, with 9 bases between the two germline ends. Germline values: CDR1 MGHRA, CDR2 YSYEKL. The CDR3 sequence is 13 residues long. The CDR3 protein is CASSHIRGNEQFF. Here the CDR3 DNA reads TGCGCCAGCAGCCATATCCGGGGCAATGAGCAGTTCTTC.

This clone was counted only a few times. In DNA form, the CDR3 reads TGTGCCAGCAGCTCCGTTTTTAATGAGCAGTTCTTC. It is translated as CASSSVFNEQFF. The chain carries TRBV11-2 and TRBJ2-1; no reliable D call. The CDR3 is 12 amino acids. Deletions cut 4 bases from V and 7 bases from J, with 8 bases between. Germline assignment: CDR1 SGHAT and CDR2 FQNNGV.

The chain employs TRBV6-5 and TRBJ2-7, with D possibly being TRBD2 (5 bases). CDR1 and CDR2 (germline): MNHEY, SVGAGI. V was trimmed by 6 bases and J by 1 base, leaving 16 bases between them. The CDR3 loop spans 15 amino acids. The CDR3 bases are TGTGCCAGCAGCCCATCGAGAAGCGGATCCTACGAGCAGTACGTC. It is translated as CASSPSRSGSYEQYV.

This clone has only a few counts. CDR3 in DNA: TGTGCCAGCAGCCCAAGGGACGAGCAGTACTTC. Translating it yields CASSPRDEQYF. The chain is built from TRBV6-1 and TRBJ2-7; D not resolved. Germline V gene data show CDR1 as MNHNS and CDR2 as SASEGT. CDR3 size: 11 residues. V was pared by 6 bases and J by 5 bases, with 8 bases between.

In this sample, this clone turned up a few times. Other DNA sequences within the sample encode an identical CDR3. The chain combines TRBV6-8 with TRBJ2-1; D possibly matches TRBD1 or TRBD2 (5 bases each). The V gene lost 5 bases and the J gene lost 7 bases, with 6 bases spanning the gap. The CDR3 has 11 residues. Germline V gene sequence: CDR1 MNHGY, CDR2 SAAAGT. The CDR3 DNA follows: TGTGCCAGCAGTGAGGGGAATGAGCAGTTCTTC. Its protein is CASSEGNEQFF.

J is TRBJ1-1 and V is TRBV19, with D perhaps TRBD1 (5 bases). V was shortened by 2 bases and J by 11 bases, with 9 bases between the two germline ends. The CDR3 runs 11 residues. Germline loops: CDR1 LNHDA, CDR2 SQIVND (reference sequence). CDR3 amino acids: CASSIWGVAFF. The CDR3, as DNA: TGTGCCAGTAGTATATGGGGCGTTGCTTTCTTT.

This clone has just a few counts. The chain uses TRBV11-2 and TRBJ1-2; a weak D match, TRBD1 (5 bases). Per the germline V gene, CDR1 is SGHAT and CDR2 is FQNNGV. Trimming shortened V by 1 base and J by 3 bases, and 18 bases separated the two germline ends. The CDR3 runs 17 residues. The CDR3 spells CASSLVGGTGKDYGYTF. CDR3 sequence (DNA): TGTGCCAGCAGCTTAGTCGGGGGGACGGGGAAGGACTATGGCTACACCTTC.

This chain links TRBV29-1 with TRBJ2-7; D may be TRBD2 (6 bases). CDR3 length: 15 amino acids. CDR1 and CDR2 (germline): SQVTM, ANQGSEA. The V gene lost 6 bases and the J gene lost 0 bases, with 18 bases spanning the gap. The CDR3 DNA follows: TGCAGCGTAGAGGAGTCGGGAGAGAGCTCCTACGAGCAGTACTTC. Translated: CSVEESGESSYEQYF.

This clone is medium-sized within its sample. The V and J genes are TRBV10-3 and TRBJ2-7; possible D gene TRBD2, 5 bases. The CDR3 runs to 14 residues. The V end lost 4 bases, the J end lost 2 bases, and 12 bases lay between the germline ends. Germline loops: CDR1 ENHRY, CDR2 SYGVKD. The chain's CDR3 is CAISGTGSPYEQYF. CDR3 coding DNA: TGTGCCATCAGTGGTACGGGGTCGCCCTACGAGCAGTACTTC.

This rearrangement joins TRBV28 to TRBJ2-3; the D gene is possibly TRBD1 (5 bases). The CDR3 spans 15 residues. CDR1 and CDR2 from the germline V gene are MDHEN and SYDVKM. Trimming pared 2 bases from V and 4 bases from J, leaving 13 bases between. This chain's CDR3 is CASSLASQGADTQYF. CDR3 nucleotides: TGTGCCAGCAGTTTAGCAAGCCAGGGCGCAGATACGCAGTATTTT.

Relative to its sample, this clone is large. This chain connects TRBV5-1 to TRBJ1-2, with 7 bases that match TRBD1. Germline V gene data show CDR1 as SGHRS and CDR2 as YFSETQ. CDR3 length equals 14 residues. The trim removed 6 bases at V and 6 bases at J, leaving 11 bases unmatched. The CDR3 nucleotides read TGCGCCAGCACCCCAGGAGGGGGCGGGGATGGCTACACCTTC. Translated: CASTPGGGGDGYTF.

By share, this clone counts as medium-sized (0.01 to 0.1%). This chain connects TRBV11-2 to TRBJ2-1; D is ambiguous. Germline CDR1 is SGHAT and CDR2 is FQNNGV. The germline V and J ends were trimmed by 7 bases and 9 bases, with 10 bases remaining between them. The CDR3 is made up of 11 amino acids. The CDR3 is CASTLTGEQFF. CDR3 nucleotides: TGTGCCAGCACTCTAACGGGTGAGCAGTTCTTC.